Shown below are 22 T cell receptor beta chains from a single sample sequenced in a study of blood T cell repertoires in COVID-19. The method was immunoSEQ multiplex PCR; TCRdb's version includes in-frame clones alone and lacks a portion of them. The sample consists of about 370,000 clones, roughly nine tenths of them appearing once. Specimen: peripheral blood. Receptors originate from a woman aged 25 to 39 with COVID-19, enrolled during active disease.

The CDR3 sequence is CASSDAGTGVRGGTEAFF. The DNA for the CDR3 is TGTGCCAGCAGTGATGCCGGGACAGGGGTCCGAGGGGGCACTGAAGCTTTCTTT. The V call is TRBV25-1, the J call TRBJ1-1; TRBD1 matches 10 bases. Germline values: CDR1 MGHDK, CDR2 SYGVNS. This CDR3 region has 18 residues. V lost 3 bases and J lost 4; bases outside the gene matches: 14.

Comments on this clone: At one of its ends the junction is not consistent with the germline gene, which may arise from a read error. V usage is TRBV5-4 and J usage is TRBJ2-3; a weak D match, TRBD2 (7 bases). This CDR3 has 14 residues. Germline CDR1 and CDR2: SGHNT and YYREEE (reference sequence). In nucleotides, the CDR3 is TGTGCCAGCTGCTTGGGGGGGCTGGCAGATACGCAGTATTTT. Protein: CASCLGGLADTQYF. Complete variable domain (other parts from reference TRBV5-4 and TRBJ2-3): ETGVTQSPTHLIKTRGQQVTLRCSSQSGHNTVSWYQQALGQGPQFIFQYYREEENGRGNFPPRFSGLQFPNYSSELNVNALELDDSALYLCASCLGGLADTQYFGPGTRLTVL.

The chain employs TRBV4-1 and TRBJ1-5; a weak D match, TRBD1 (6 bases). The CDR3 covers 15 residues. The germline V gene encodes CDR1 MGHRA and CDR2 YSYEKL. The germline V and J ends were trimmed by 4 bases and 5 bases, with 15 bases remaining between them. The DNA of the CDR3 is TGCGCCAGCAGCCCCGGAGCCAGGGGAGATCAGCCCCAGCATTTT. Translating gives CASSPGARGDQPQHF.

In regard to this clone: The same CDR3 is also encoded by other DNA sequences in this sample. This chain uses TRBV10-3 with TRBJ1-5; D is uncertain. V was shortened by 5 bases and J by 2 bases, with 10 bases between the two germline ends. There are 14 residues in the CDR3. Per germline, CDR1 ENHRY and CDR2 SYGVKD. As DNA, the CDR3 is TGTGCCATCAGTCCGGAGGGCGGCAATCAGCCCCAGCATTTT. This encodes CAISPEGGNQPQHF.

J is TRBJ1-2 and V is TRBV7-8; D not resolved. V gave up 5 bases and J gave up 4 bases, with 11 bases separating them. Germline-derived CDR1 and CDR2 are SGHVS and FQNEAQ. The CDR3 sequence is 13 residues long. In DNA, the CDR3 is TGTGCCAGCAGCCCGAGGAGATCCTATGGCTACACCTTC. Translating gives CASSPRRSYGYTF.

The chain has TRBV24-1 and TRBJ2-5; 9 bases fit TRBD1. With V trimmed by 7 bases and J by 2 bases, 10 bases remained unmatched. CDR1 is KGHDR and CDR2 is SFDVKD in the germline V gene. The CDR3 totals 16 residues. CDR3 loop: CATRTDTGGRQETQYF. For the CDR3, the DNA is TGTGCCACCAGAACCGATACAGGGGGCAGGCAAGAGACCCAGTACTTC.

V gene TRBV18 combines with J gene TRBJ1-3, with 7 bases lining up with TRBD1. This CDR3 region has 14 residues. CDR1 is KGHSH and CDR2 is LQKENI in the germline V gene. The V and J ends lost 2 bases and 2 bases, in that order; junction bases with no gene match: 0. Here the CDR3 reads CASSPTGAGNTIYF. In DNA form, the CDR3 reads TGTGCCAGCTCACCAACAGGGGCTGGAAACACCATATATTTT.

Only one count was recorded for this clone. The rearrangement links TRBV7-9 to TRBJ1-3; a possible D gene is TRBD1 (5 bases). This CDR3 has 17 amino acids. V shed 5 bases and J shed 0 bases, with 17 bases lying between them. Germline V gene sequence: CDR1 SEHNR, CDR2 FQNEAQ (reference sequence). CDR3 protein: CASSPGGGPNSGNTIYF. The CDR3 bases are TGTGCCAGCAGCCCCGGGGGGGGACCGAACTCTGGAAACACCATATATTTT.

The V gene is TRBV10-3, the J gene TRBJ2-2; maybe TRBD2 (5 bases). The CDR3 covers 15 residues. V was cut by 6 bases and J by 4 bases, with 15 bases left in between. The germline gives CDR1 ENHRY, CDR2 SYGVKD. The CDR3 coding sequence is TGTGCCATCAGCCTTAAGAGCGGCCGCACCGGGGAGCTGTTTTTT. Protein sequence: CAISLKSGRTGELFF.

This clone was detected once. This chain connects TRBV25-1 to TRBJ2-3; 7 bases are shared with TRBD2. CDR3 length equals 13 residues. V lost 3 bases, J lost 4 bases, and 1 base stayed unmatched. The germline gives CDR1 MGHDK, CDR2 SYGVNS. The CDR3 loop reads CASSEGGADTQYF. The CDR3 DNA reads TGTGCCAGCAGTGAGGGGGGGGCAGATACGCAGTATTTT.

The chain carries TRBV28 and TRBJ2-4; D unclear. This CDR3 is built from 14 residues. Germline V gene data show CDR1 as MDHEN and CDR2 as SYDVKM. V lost 6 bases and J lost 3, with 12 bases in between. CDR3 in DNA: TGTGCCAGCAGCCCGACACATGACAAAAACATTCAGTACTTC. Protein sequence: CASSPTHDKNIQYF.

This clone turned up a few times. The chain links TRBV2 to TRBJ1-1; D not certain. CDR1 is SNHLY and CDR2 is FYNNEI in the germline V gene. The CDR3 has 14 residues. Trimming took 2 bases from V and 1 from J, leaving 8 bases between them. As DNA, the CDR3 is TGTGCCAGCAGTGAAAGCCCCCAGAACACTGAAGCTTTCTTT. Its translation is CASSESPQNTEAFF. The full variable domain, completed using reference TRBV2 and TRBJ1-1, is EPEVTQTPSHQVTQMGQEVILRCVPISNHLYFYWYRQILGQKVEFLVSFYNNEISEKSEIFDDQFSVERPDGSNFTLKIRSTKLEDSAMYFCASSESPQNTEAFFGQGTRLTVV.

CDR3 protein: CASSDRGSNQPQHF. The CDR3 DNA reads as TGTGCCAGCAGCGACAGGGGCAGCAATCAGCCCCAGCATTTT. V gene TRBV6-5 combines with J gene TRBJ1-5, with TRBD1 matching over 8 bases. V shed 6 bases, J shed 1 base, and the junction held 2 bases outside the gene matches. Germline V lookup: CDR1 MNHEY, CDR2 SVGAGI. There are 14 residues in the CDR3.

Only a few counts were recorded for this clone. The gene calls are TRBV29-1 and TRBJ1-2; no reliable D call. The germline V gene has CDR1 SQVTM and CDR2 ANQGSEA. The CDR3 covers 12 residues. The ends were cut back, 3 bases at V and 8 bases at J, with 13 bases in the middle. CDR3 region: CSVEEGQEGYTF. Here the CDR3 DNA reads TGCAGCGTTGAGGAGGGCCAGGAGGGCTACACCTTC.

The chain is built from TRBV6-5 and TRBJ2-7; D remains ambiguous. CDR1 and CDR2 from the germline V gene are MNHEY and SVGAGI. The CDR3 covers 13 residues. V was cut by 6 bases and J by 0 bases, with 9 bases left in between. The CDR3, as DNA: TGTGCCAGCAGGTCCGACATCTCCTACGAGCAGTACTTC. Its translation: CASRSDISYEQYF.

The chain carries TRBV28 and TRBJ1-1; TRBD1 agrees at 9 bases. Germline V gene lookup returns CDR1 MDHEN and CDR2 SYDVKM. J was trimmed by 1 base and V by 7 bases; bases with no gene match: 7. The CDR3 has 15 residues. The CDR3: CASKPGTGRNTEAFF. CDR3 DNA sequence: TGTGCCAGCAAACCCGGGACAGGGAGGAACACTGAAGCTTTCTTT.

The genes are TRBV29-1 and TRBJ2-1, with D tentatively TRBD2 (7 bases). The CDR3 runs 15 residues. Between the trimmed V and J ends, which lost 5 bases and 8 bases, there was a span of 22 bases. The germline CDR1 and CDR2 sequences are SQVTM and ANQGSEA. This chain's CDR3 is CSVKGGEGPADEQFF. The CDR3 DNA reads TGCAGCGTTAAAGGGGGGGAGGGCCCCGCCGATGAGCAGTTCTTC.

The chain uses TRBV7-2 and TRBJ1-6; 7 bases agree with TRBD1. Germline V gene lookup returns CDR1 SGHTA and CDR2 FQGNSA. The trim removed 5 bases at V and 8 bases at J, leaving 9 bases unmatched. This CDR3 spans 15 amino acids. In nucleotides, the CDR3 is TGTGCCAGCAGCATAAGACAGGGTGCGGATTCACCCCTCCACTTT. This codes for CASSIRQGADSPLHF.

This clone was recorded once. This sequence joins TRBV18 and TRBJ2-3; the D is unclear. CDR1 is KGHSH and CDR2 is LQKENI in the germline V gene. The CDR3 has 14 amino acids. V was shortened by 2 bases and J by 2 bases, with 8 bases between the two germline ends. CDR3 residues: CASSPATNTDTQYF. The DNA of the CDR3 is TGTGCCAGCTCACCAGCGACAAACACAGATACGCAGTATTTT. The full variable domain, with the rest looked up from reference TRBV18 and TRBJ2-3, is NAGVMQNPRHLVRRRGQEARLRCSPMKGHSHVYWYRQLPEEGLKFMVYLQKENIIDESGMPKERFSAEFPKEGPSILRIQQVVRGDSAAYFCASSPATNTDTQYFGPGTRLTVL.

Here the CDR3 reads CASSPDRDSYGYTF. The CDR3 region has the DNA TGTGCCAGCAGCCCGGACAGGGACAGCTATGGCTACACCTTC. The rearrangement links TRBV11-2 to TRBJ1-2, with 8 bases aligning to TRBD1. Unmatched junction bases numbered 6, after V lost 5 bases and J lost 4 bases. CDR3 size: 14 residues. Germline CDR1 SGHAT, CDR2 FQNNGV.

The J gene is TRBJ1-3, the V gene TRBV7-2; D is unclear. The CDR3 is 15 residues long. The germline V gene encodes CDR1 SGHTA and CDR2 FQGNSA. V shed 2 bases and J shed 2 bases, with 10 bases lying between them. CDR3 amino acids: CASSLSVRPGNTIYF. DNA for the CDR3: TGTGCCAGCAGCTTATCAGTACGTCCTGGAAACACCATATATTTT.

The chain uses TRBV30 and TRBJ2-7, with 7 bases matching TRBD2. Looked up from germline, CDR1 is GTSNPN and CDR2 is SVGIG (reference sequence). The CDR3 covers 14 residues. Germline trimming cut 2 bases from V and 3 bases from J; bases unmatched to any gene: 7. CDR3 nucleotide sequence: TGTGCCTGGAGTCCGCTAGCGGCGTTCTACGAGCAGTACGTC. Translation: CAWSPLAAFYEQYV.